The clone carrying this T cell receptor (beta chain) occurred once. Assay used: immunoSEQ multiplex PCR; TCRdb lists only in-frame clones, some missing. The sample shows just under 65,000 clones, approximately 90% of them seen only once. Germline CDR1 reads SQVTM; CDR2 reads ANQGSEA. The V end was cut by 8 bases, the J end by 7 bases, with 21 bases between. The length of the CDR3 is 13 residues. This entry is derived from a study of OX40 agonist ivuxolimab in advanced cancers. Baseline was the first blood sampling point, followed by cycle 4 day 1 and cycle 7 day 1. This sequence joins TRBV29-1 and TRBJ2-7; TRBD1 or TRBD2 may be the D gene (5 bases each). This sample comprised CD4+ or CD8+ T cells sorted from blood, obtained in a trial of the OX40 agonist ivuxolimab. The source is an adult with an advanced solid tumor such as melanoma, head and neck, liver or kidney cancer. As DNA, the CDR3 is TGCAGCATAACAGTGGGACCCCGTGGGGAGCAGTACTTC. Protein: CSITVGPRGEQYF.